A single sample gave rise to the 30 T cell receptor beta chains below, sequenced in a study of cytomegalovirus exposure and HLA in healthy donors. PCR was performed using 60 Vbeta and 13 Jbeta primers. Generated by immunoSEQ multiplex PCR, the TCRdb table keeps only in-frame clones and is missing some. Here the sample spans approximately 150,000 clones, over 70% being singletons. Sequenced material: PBMCs. The receptors derive from a woman under 30 in good health and CMV-seronegative.

The chain carries TRBV6-6 and TRBJ2-7, with a weak D call TRBD2 (7 bases). The V end lost 10 bases, the J end lost 7 bases, and 20 bases lay between the germline ends. The CDR3 extends over 13 amino acids. From germline, CDR1 is MNHNY and CDR2 SVGAGI (reference sequence). CDR3 sequence (DNA): TGTGCCACCTCGGGGGGCGAAGGAGGAGAGCAGTACTTC. This translates into CATSGGEGGEQYF.

V and J are TRBV7-9 and TRBJ1-1; D is ambiguous. The CDR3 length is 14 residues. Trimming left V 6 bases short and J 2 bases short, with 13 bases between. Germline V gene sequence: CDR1 SEHNR, CDR2 FQNEAQ (reference sequence). In DNA, the CDR3 is TGTGCCAGCAGACGGAGCTCGAGCAACACTGAAGCTTTCTTT. Its protein product is CASRRSSSNTEAFF.

The chain links TRBV7-2 to TRBJ1-3; a possible D gene is TRBD1 (5 bases). V gave up 2 bases and J gave up 2 bases, with 10 bases separating them. From germline, CDR1 is SGHTA and CDR2 FQGNSA. The CDR3 consists of 15 residues. The CDR3, as DNA: TGTGCCAGCAGCTTAACAGGTGAAGCTGGAAACACCATATATTTT. Translating gives CASSLTGEAGNTIYF.

The chain is built from TRBV15 and TRBJ1-5; tentatively, D is TRBD1 (5 bases). Germline CDR1 and CDR2: LNHNV and YYDKDF (reference sequence). The CDR3 has 14 amino acids. The V and J ends lost 5 bases and 4 bases respectively, with 12 bases between them. CDR3 bases: TGTGCCACCAGCCCCACGGGGGGTAATCAGCCCCAGCATTTT. As protein: CATSPTGGNQPQHF.

The chain combines TRBV5-1 with TRBJ2-3; 9 bases are shared with TRBD2. Germline CDR1 SGHRS, CDR2 YFSETQ. Trimming removed 0 bases from V and 3 bases from J; junction bases left unmatched: 5. The CDR3 runs 16 residues. CDR3 sequence reads: CASSLAGSGRTDTQYF. In DNA form, the CDR3 reads TGCGCCAGCAGCTTGGCCGGTAGCGGGAGAACAGATACGCAGTATTTT.

The V gene is TRBV28, the J gene TRBJ2-7; D is perhaps TRBD2 (6 bases). Germline V CDR1 and CDR2: MDHEN, SYDVKM. The V end was cut by 3 bases, the J end by 4 bases, with 13 bases between. This CDR3 is 14 amino acids long. CDR3 sequence: CASSLGGLGYEQYF. In DNA form, the CDR3 reads TGTGCCAGCAGTTTGGGAGGTTTAGGGTACGAGCAGTACTTC. Full variable domain (outside the CDR3, taken from reference TRBV28 and TRBJ2-7): DVKVTQSSRYLVKRTGEKVFLECVQDMDHENMFWYRQDPGLGLRLIYFSYDVKMKEKGDIPEGYSVSREKKERFSLILESASTNQTSMYLCASSLGGLGYEQYFGPGTRLTVT.

The chain is built from TRBV12-5 and TRBJ2-1; tentatively, D is TRBD2 (5 bases). CDR1 is LGHNT, CDR2 FRNRAP, per germline. This CDR3 comprises 13 residues. V shed 0 bases and J shed 9 bases, with 9 bases lying between them. This CDR3 is CASGLVLGIEQFF. DNA for the CDR3: TGTGCTAGTGGTTTGGTACTCGGGATTGAGCAGTTCTTC.

The CDR3 nucleotides read TGTGCCAGCAGTTTGGACAGCCCGGGATTGAACACTGAAGCTTTCTTT. Translation gives CASSLDSPGLNTEAFF. The chain carries TRBV6-5 and TRBJ1-1; maybe TRBD1 (6 bases). From germline, CDR1 is MNHEY and CDR2 SVGAGI. Trimming took off 4 bases at V and 0 bases at J, with 15 bases between the two ends. CDR3 size: 16 residues.

This clone was seen just once. Other nucleotide sequences from this sample produce the same CDR3. V is TRBV7-9 and J is TRBJ2-7; D is uncertain. The germline V gene encodes CDR1 SEHNR and CDR2 FQNEAQ (reference sequence). Trimming left V 3 bases short and J 5 bases short, with 5 bases between. This CDR3 is built from 11 residues. The CDR3 nucleotides are TGTGCCAGCAGCTTTTCTGACGAGCAGTACTTC. Protein sequence: CASSFSDEQYF.

This chain links TRBV27 with TRBJ1-2, with a tentative D call TRBD1 (5 bases). This CDR3 has 15 residues. Germline CDR1 is MNHEY and CDR2 is SMNVEV (reference sequence). V was shortened by 5 bases and J by 3 bases, with 16 bases between the two germline ends. DNA of the CDR3: TGTGCCAGCAGTCATGCCAGGGTCCTCCACTATGGCTACACCTTC. Translation gives CASSHARVLHYGYTF.

There are a few counts of this clone. The chain recombines TRBV30 with TRBJ2-7; 13 bases are a match to TRBD2. J lost 3 bases, V lost 2 bases, and 16 bases had no gene match. Germline CDR1 and CDR2: GTSNPN and SVGIG (reference sequence). This CDR3 has 19 residues. As DNA, the CDR3 is TGTGCCTGGAGTCATCGACTAGCGGGAGGCCACGGGCGGTACTACGAGCAGTACTTC. Amino acid sequence: CAWSHRLAGGHGRYYEQYF.

This clone came up many times. V and J are TRBV6-4 and TRBJ1-5; maybe TRBD1 (5 bases). The CDR3 is 14 residues long. Germline lookup yields CDR1 MRHNA and CDR2 SNTAGT. The V end was cut by 0 bases, the J end by 2 bases, with 5 bases between. The CDR3 region is CASSDSTGNQPQHF. The CDR3 DNA reads TGTGCCAGCAGTGACTCGACAGGCAATCAGCCCCAGCATTTT.

This clone was picked up a small number of times. V gene TRBV29-1 combines with J gene TRBJ1-2; D unclear. CDR1 and CDR2 from the germline V gene are SQVTM and ANQGSEA. This CDR3 region has 14 residues. Trimming cost V 6 bases and J 0 bases, with 14 bases left between them. The chain's CDR3 is CSVAGYGANYGYTF. The CDR3 DNA reads as TGCAGCGTGGCGGGGTACGGGGCTAACTATGGCTACACCTTC.

V and J are TRBV10-3 and TRBJ2-7, with 10 bases fitting TRBD2. The V and J ends lost 4 bases and 0 bases, in that order; junction bases with no gene match: 12. CDR1 ENHRY and CDR2 SYGVKD come from the germline V gene. The CDR3 covers 18 residues. The CDR3 region is CAISATSGKTLISYEQYF. CDR3 DNA: TGTGCCATCAGTGCCACTAGCGGGAAAACCCTCATCTCCTACGAGCAGTACTTC.

The chain couples TRBV5-1 to TRBJ2-5; 10 nucleotides agree with TRBD2. Germline CDR1 and CDR2: SGHRS and YFSETQ. J was trimmed by 2 bases and V by 4 bases; bases with no gene match: 8. The length of the CDR3 is 16 residues. The CDR3 here is CASSTFGLAEQETQYF. CDR3 DNA sequence: TGCGCCAGCAGCACATTCGGACTAGCGGAACAAGAGACCCAGTACTTC. Variable domain in full (rest from reference TRBV5-1 and TRBJ2-5): KAGVTQTPRYLIKTRGQQVTLSCSPISGHRSVSWYQQTPGQGLQFLFEYFSETQRNKGNFPGRFSGRQFSNSRSEMNVSTLELGDSALYLCASSTFGLAEQETQYFGPGTRLLVL.

This chain uses TRBV2 with TRBJ2-6; D is possibly TRBD1 (5 bases). The CDR3 contains 17 residues. Germline lookup yields CDR1 SNHLY and CDR2 FYNNEI. With 6 bases removed from V and 0 bases from J, the gap between germline ends came to 15 bases. Here the CDR3 reads CASRKGQLNSGANVLTF. For the CDR3, the DNA is TGTGCCAGCAGAAAGGGGCAGCTTAACTCTGGGGCCAACGTCCTGACTTTC. Variable domain in full (rest from reference TRBV2 and TRBJ2-6): EPEVTQTPSHQVTQMGQEVILRCVPISNHLYFYWYRQILGQKVEFLVSFYNNEISEKSEIFDDQFSVERPDGSNFTLKIRSTKLEDSAMYFCASRKGQLNSGANVLTFGAGSRLTVL.

Only one count was recorded for this clone. The junction differs from germline at one of its ends, possibly a read error. The V call is TRBV25-1, the J call TRBJ1-4; a possible D gene is TRBD1 (5 bases). Germline V gene data show CDR1 as MGHDK and CDR2 as SYGVNS. The CDR3 sequence is 18 residues long. The CDR3 DNA sequence: TGTGCCACCAGTGATCGGCAGGGATTCCTTTCAACTAATGAAAAACTGTTTTTT. Translating gives CATSDRQGFLSTNEKLFF.

This clone has only one observation. CDR3 sequence: CASSVPSGKETQYF. The CDR3 DNA reads as TGCGCCAGCAGCGTCCCTAGCGGGAAAGAGACCCAGTACTTC. J is TRBJ2-5 and V is TRBV5-1, with 9 bases matching TRBD2. The CDR3 totals 14 residues. The ends lost 4 bases at V and 3 bases at J; junction bases unmatched: 4. Germline CDR1 SGHRS, CDR2 YFSETQ. Full variable domain (outside the CDR3, taken from reference TRBV5-1 and TRBJ2-5): KAGVTQTPRYLIKTRGQQVTLSCSPISGHRSVSWYQQTPGQGLQFLFEYFSETQRNKGNFPGRFSGRQFSNSRSEMNVSTLELGDSALYLCASSVPSGKETQYFGPGTRLLVL.

The chain uses TRBV5-1 and TRBJ2-4, with TRBD2 identical over 7 bases. The germline gives CDR1 SGHRS, CDR2 YFSETQ. This CDR3 is 15 amino acids long. Unmatched junction bases numbered 13, after V lost 7 bases and J lost 6 bases. The chain's CDR3 is CASQWGQGGGNIQYF. The DNA for the CDR3 is TGCGCCAGCCAATGGGGCCAAGGCGGGGGAAACATTCAGTACTTC.

The J gene is TRBJ1-4, the V gene TRBV27; the D gene is possibly TRBD1 (5 bases). This CDR3 region has 13 residues. Trimming stripped 6 bases from V and 7 bases from J, with 12 bases between. The germline V gene encodes CDR1 MNHEY and CDR2 SMNVEV (reference sequence). The CDR3 here is CASSRGWGEKLFF. CDR3 sequence (DNA): TGTGCCAGCAGCCGGGGGTGGGGTGAAAAACTGTTTTTT.

The CDR3 loop is CASGLVSNEQFF. In DNA, the CDR3 is TGTGCTAGTGGTTTGGTATCGAATGAGCAGTTCTTC. The chain combines TRBV12-5 with TRBJ2-1; D gene ambiguous. Trimming left V 0 bases short and J 7 bases short, with 4 bases between. This CDR3 contains 12 residues. Germline CDR1 is LGHNT and CDR2 is FRNRAP.

The chain couples TRBV5-6 to TRBJ2-1, with TRBD2 identical over 11 bases. Trimming cost V 2 bases and J 4 bases; bases outside gene matches: 2. This CDR3 is built from 15 residues. Germline CDR1 and CDR2: SGHDT and YYEEEE. CDR3 sequence reads: CASSFSGRGYNEQFF. The CDR3 nucleotides read TGTGCCAGCAGCTTTAGCGGGAGGGGATACAATGAGCAGTTCTTC.

The V gene is TRBV5-4, the J gene TRBJ2-1; no clear D. The length of the CDR3 is 11 residues. Trimming removed 0 bases from V and 9 bases from J, with 4 bases in between. CDR1 is SGHNT and CDR2 is YYREEE in the germline V gene (reference sequence). The DNA of the CDR3 is TGTGCCAGCAGCTTGGCTTCTGAGCAGTTCTTC. Its translation is CASSLASEQFF.

The chain recombines TRBV7-2 with TRBJ2-5, with D hard to call. The CDR3 is 9 amino acids. Between the trimmed V and J ends, which lost 4 bases and 13 bases, there was a span of 7 bases. Germline values: CDR1 SGHTA, CDR2 FQGNSA. This chain's CDR3 is CASSSSLYF. In DNA form, the CDR3 reads TGTGCCAGCAGCTCCTCGTTGTACTTC. Variable domain in full (rest from reference TRBV7-2 and TRBJ2-5): GAGVSQSPSNKVTEKGKDVELRCDPISGHTALYWYRQSLGQGLEFLIYFQGNSAPDKSGLPSDRFSAERTGGSVSTLTIQRTQQEDSAVYLCASSSSLYFGPGTRLLVL.

The chain carries TRBV30 and TRBJ2-5; maybe TRBD2 (7 bases). V lost 1 base and J 5 bases, leaving 14 bases between the germline ends. There are 14 residues in the CDR3. Germline V gives CDR1 GTSNPN, CDR2 SVGIG (reference sequence). CDR3 nucleotide sequence: TGTGCCTGGAGTGCAGGGGAGGGTTCGGAGACCCAGTACTTC. Translation: CAWSAGEGSETQYF.

The rearrangement links TRBV5-1 to TRBJ1-2; 10 nucleotides align to TRBD1. V dropped 2 bases and J dropped 8; count of bases not matched to a gene: 9. Germline CDR1 and CDR2: SGHRS and YFSETQ. The CDR3 contains 15 residues. This CDR3 reads CASSLSGTGDGGYTF. CDR3 coding DNA: TGCGCCAGCAGCTTATCCGGGACAGGGGACGGAGGCTACACCTTC.

V gene TRBV7-6 combines with J gene TRBJ2-1, with 7 bases lining up with TRBD1. The CDR3 covers 15 residues. Germline V gene data show CDR1 as SGHVS and CDR2 as FNYEAQ. The ends lost 1 base at V and 0 bases at J; junction bases unmatched: 0. CDR3 nucleotide sequence: TGTGCCAGCAGCTTAGGGACAGGCTCCTACAATGAGCAGTTCTTC. Its translation: CASSLGTGSYNEQFF.

The chain joins TRBV5-4 to TRBJ1-2; 7 bases align to TRBD1. The CDR3 runs to 13 residues. The V gene end was trimmed by 1 base and the J gene end by 7 bases; junction bases not matched to a gene: 4. CDR1 and CDR2 from the germline V gene are SGHNT and YYREEE (reference sequence). CDR3: CASSLNRGSGYTF. The DNA of the CDR3 is TGTGCCAGCAGCTTGAACAGGGGATCTGGCTACACCTTC.

V is TRBV20-1 and J is TRBJ1-1; D is undetermined. Trimming removed 7 bases at V and 4 bases at J, with 10 bases between. Germline CDR1 DFQATT, CDR2 SNEGSKA (reference sequence). CDR3 length equals 11 residues. The CDR3 here is CSVPTVTEAFF. Here the CDR3 DNA reads TGCAGTGTTCCTACGGTCACTGAAGCTTTCTTT.

This clone was observed a single time. The chain employs TRBV18 and TRBJ1-1; 11 bases match TRBD1. This CDR3 is 16 amino acids long. Germline assignment: CDR1 KGHSH and CDR2 LQKENI. V lost 3 bases to trimming and J lost 8 bases; unmatched junction nucleotides: 11. The CDR3 here is CASSPRTGGEISEAFF. CDR3 bases: TGTGCCAGCTCACCGCGGACAGGGGGCGAGATTAGCGAAGCTTTCTTT.